This T cell receptor beta chain was recorded in a study of CD8+CD57+ T cells in acquired aplastic anemia. Study summary: Sorted CD4+ and CD8+ cell DNA averaged roughly 3 ug. Broader study findings: Patients versus controls showed no significant CD8+ Simpson's diversity difference.

CDR1 is MNHEY, CDR2 SVGAGI, per germline. V was trimmed by 0 bases and J by 3 bases, leaving 9 bases between them. The CDR3 has 14 residues. TCR beta VDJ combinations and CDR3 sequences were profiled from genomic DNA. TCRdb analysed the reads with MiXCR anew, one entry per CDR3 protein. The table has about 180,000 distinct CDR3 sequences, about half seen once. In its sample, this clonotype was seen many times. Its antigen is unidentified. CD8+CD57+ cell expansion had been shown by flow cytometry in patients chosen for sequencing. Every patient presented with severe acquired aplastic anemia. Sequencing used sorted CD4+, CD8+, or CD8+CD57+ T cells (not recorded which) from PBMCs. The origin of this receptor is a human donor with aplastic anemia. The J gene is TRBJ2-7, the V gene TRBV6-5; a possible D gene is TRBD1 (6 bases). This CDR3 reads CASSYSTRGYEQYF. CDR3 sequence (DNA): TGTGCCAGCAGTTACTCGACCAGGGGCTACGAGCAGTACTTC.